This T cell receptor beta chain was sequenced during a study of identical twins. Study results and caveats: The same donors were not followed; conclusions instead depended on cross-sectional statistical analysis.

Template switching added a universal primer binding site, and final cDNA carried unique molecular identifiers. TCRdb re-analysed the 5' RACE reads in MiXCR, keeping a single row per CDR3 protein. The sample includes a few hundred thousand distinct CDR3 sequences, around 9.7% of them seen just once. The germline V gene encodes CDR1 SGHTA and CDR2 FQGNSA. V lost 1 base to trimming and J lost 3 bases, with 7 bases between them. The CDR3 is 13 residues long. There are many counts of this clonotype. Its specificity is not known. These same data were also listed under a study on yellow fever vaccine responses in identical twins. This second study says: Twins reportedly mounted vaccine T cell responses that seemed partly convergent, partly personalized.

The clonotype originates from a woman under 30 in good health. Sequencing input: CD8+ T cells sorted from blood. J is TRBJ2-7 and V is TRBV7-2; D remains ambiguous. CDR3 nucleotides: TGTGCCAGCAGCTTAGTGGGCCACTACGAGCAGTACTTC. Protein sequence: CASSLVGHYEQYF.